This T cell receptor (beta chain) was identified in a study of blood T cell repertoires in COVID-19. Study overall: Samples of COVID-19 (acute and convalescent) were obtained from the United States, Italy and Spain. Sources were T cells, B-cell-depleted T cells, or PBMCs; the material itself was cDNA or gDNA.

Original analysis: Nucleated cell counts were estimated from reference gene primer amplification. Sequenced by immunoSEQ multiplex PCR; TCRdb stores in-frame clones only, minus some. V and J calls and clone size follow that table, whereas D and trimming were derived from the DNA. The table includes about 220,000 clones, approximately 80% detected once. This CDR3 has 15 amino acids. CDR1 is GTSNPN, CDR2 SVGIG, per germline (reference sequence). The V segment lost 3 bases and the J segment 3 bases; nucleotides outside the gene matches: 4. The receptor was derived from a woman aged 40 to 50 with acute COVID-19. V and J are TRBV30 and TRBJ2-1; TRBD2 agrees at 11 bases. The sequencing sample was made of PBMCs or T cells enriched from blood (not recorded which). CDR3 amino acids: CAWSPSGGHYNEQFF. CDR3 DNA sequence: TGTGCCTGGAGCCCTAGCGGGGGGCACTACAATGAGCAGTTCTTC. The variable domain in full, completed from reference TRBV30 and TRBJ2-1, reads SQTIHQWPATLVQPVGSPLSLECTVEGTSNPNLYWYRQAAGRGLQLLFYSVGIGQISSEVPQNLSASRPQDRQFILSSKKLLLSDSGFYLCAWSPSGGHYNEQFFGPGTRLTVL.